This section outlines one TCR beta chain sequence together with its context. This specimen comes from a study of T cell responses to AZD1222 COVID-19 vaccine. Germline CDR1 SEHNR, CDR2 FQNEAQ (reference sequence). V was clipped by 3 bases and J by 5 bases; unmatched bases: 5. CDR3 length: 15 amino acids. Sequencing used immunoSEQ multiplex PCR; TCRdb keeps in-frame clones, though not all of them. Found here are some 120,000 clones, approximately 85% of them singletons; the top ten hold approximately 6.6%. The material sequenced was peripheral blood, taken on day 0 of AZD1222 vaccination. The TCR comes from an adult in good health. The chain joins TRBV7-9 to TRBJ2-2, with TRBD1 identical over 8 bases. CDR3 protein: CASSLDRVVTGELFF. In DNA, the CDR3 is TGTGCCAGCAGCTTGGACAGGGTTGTGACCGGGGAGCTGTTTTTT.